This is a list of T cell receptor beta chains from one sample in a study of cytomegalovirus exposure and HLA in healthy donors. The protocol was immunoSEQ multiplex PCR, while the TCRdb copy is restricted to in-frame clones and leaves out a portion. This table has 85,000 to 130,000 clones, 76% appearing once. Sequencing used PBMCs. These TCRs come from a young woman in good health and CMV-seropositive. Each CDR3 is given with its conserved first and last residue. Fields, in order: CDR3 length, V gene, D gene, clone size, J gene, CDR3 DNA, CDR3 protein. D genes are given only for firm matches. Clone size appears in some rows only: once, few, many, or a class for an expanded clone.

length: 15; V: TRBV28; D: NA; size: few; J: TRBJ1-5; DNA: TGTGCCAGCAGCCTAGACAGAGATAGCAATCAGCCCCAGCATTTT; CDR3: CASSLDRDSNQPQHF
length: 15; V: TRBV28; D: TRBD1; size: NA; J: TRBJ2-7; DNA: TGTGCCAGCAGTCCCTCCGGGACAGGGTGGAGCGAGCAGTACTTC; CDR3: CASSPSGTGWSEQYF
length: 13; V: TRBV6-6; D: NA; size: NA; J: TRBJ2-3; DNA: TGTGCCAGCAATAAAGGAGTGGCAGATACGCAGTATTTT; CDR3: CASNKGVADTQYF
length: 14; V: TRBV19; D: NA; size: NA; J: TRBJ2-7; DNA: TGTGCCAGTAGTATAGCGAGCGGGCCTTACGAGCAGTACTTC; CDR3: CASSIASGPYEQYF
length: 13; V: TRBV7-9; D: TRBD2; size: few; J: TRBJ2-1; DNA: TGTGCCAGTCCCGGCGGGGGTTACAATGAGCAGTTCTTC; CDR3: CASPGGGYNEQFF
length: 17; V: TRBV5-4; D: TRBD2; size: NA; J: TRBJ2-2; DNA: TGTGCCAGCTCTCGGACTAGCGGGAGTTTGCCCACCGGGGAGCTGTTTTTT; CDR3: CASSRTSGSLPTGELFF
length: 13; V: TRBV14; D: NA; size: NA; J: TRBJ1-2; DNA: TGTGCCAGCAGCCCCATGGGAGCCTATGGCTACCCCTTC; CDR3: CASSPMGAYGYPF
length: 16; V: TRBV11-3; D: TRBD1; size: NA; J: TRBJ2-5; DNA: TGTGCCAGCAGCTTAGATCTGGGCGACAGGGGGGCGACCCAGTACTTC; CDR3: CASSLDLGDRGATQYF
length: 11; V: TRBV29-1; D: NA; size: NA; J: TRBJ1-2; DNA: TGCAGCGTTGTAGAAGGAGATGGCTACACCTTC; CDR3: CSVVEGDGYTF
length: 13; V: TRBV30; D: NA; size: NA; J: TRBJ2-3; DNA: TGTGCCTGGAGTGTTGGGGCCACAGATACGCAGTATTTT; CDR3: CAWSVGATDTQYF
length: 14; V: TRBV5-1; D: NA; size: NA; J: TRBJ2-2; DNA: TGCGCCAGCAGCAAGGACACAAACACCGGGGAGCTGTTTTTT; CDR3: CASSKDTNTGELFF
length: 13; V: TRBV30; D: NA; size: NA; J: TRBJ2-7; DNA: TGTGCCTGGAAAGGGGTAGCCAGAAACGAGCAGTACTTC; CDR3: CAWKGVARNEQYF
length: 15; V: TRBV2; D: TRBD1; size: NA; J: TRBJ2-3; DNA: TGTGCCAGCAGTGTGACAGGGGGGGCCACAGATACGCAGTATTTT; CDR3: CASSVTGGATDTQYF
length: 16; V: TRBV30; D: TRBD1; size: NA; J: TRBJ1-6; DNA: TGTGCCTGGAGTGCCTCGGGGGACAGGGGAAATTCACCCCTCCACTTT; CDR3: CAWSASGDRGNSPLHF
length: 14; V: TRBV7-3; D: NA; size: NA; J: TRBJ2-3; DNA: TGTGCCAGCAGCTTGCAGGGGAGCACAGATACGCAGTATTTT; CDR3: CASSLQGSTDTQYF
length: 15; V: TRBV5-8; D: NA; size: NA; J: TRBJ2-1; DNA: TGTGCCAGCAGCACGGGTAGCGCTTCCTACAATGAGCAGTTCTTC; CDR3: CASSTGSASYNEQFF
length: 14; V: TRBV28; D: NA; size: NA; J: TRBJ1-5; DNA: TGTGCCAGCAGTTTGGGGCAGGGAAACCGGCCCCAGCATTTT; CDR3: CASSLGQGNRPQHF
length: 14; V: TRBV2; D: TRBD2; size: once; J: TRBJ2-7; DNA: TGTGCCAGCATCCTAAGCGGGAGTGCGTACGAGCAGTACTTC; CDR3: CASILSGSAYEQYF
length: 14; V: TRBV6-1; D: TRBD2; size: NA; J: TRBJ2-5; DNA: TGTGCCACCTCATTAGCGGGAGTGGAAGAGACCCAGTACTTC; CDR3: CATSLAGVEETQYF
length: 15; V: TRBV28; D: TRBD1; size: NA; J: TRBJ1-1; DNA: TGTGCCAGCAGTTTACTCCAGGGGGTAGGCACTGAAGCTTTCTTT; CDR3: CASSLLQGVGTEAFF
length: 14; V: TRBV7-6; D: NA; size: NA; J: TRBJ1-3; DNA: TGTGCCAGCAGCCCATTCCGGGACTCAAACACCATATATTTT; CDR3: CASSPFRDSNTIYF
length: 17; V: TRBV4-1; D: NA; size: NA; J: TRBJ2-2; DNA: TGCGCCAGCAGCCAATCGACAGGCCTCCTTGACACCGGGGAGCTGTTTTTT; CDR3: CASSQSTGLLDTGELFF
length: 14; V: TRBV27; D: TRBD1; size: NA; J: TRBJ1-2; DNA: TGTGCCAGCAGTCCAACAGGGGGAATGTATGGCTACACCTTC; CDR3: CASSPTGGMYGYTF
length: 17; V: TRBV19; D: TRBD2; size: NA; J: TRBJ2-1; DNA: TGTGCCAGTAGTATAGATGCTAGCGGGAGTAAGTACAATGAGCAGTTCTTC; CDR3: CASSIDASGSKYNEQFF
length: 14; V: TRBV10-2; D: NA; size: NA; J: TRBJ2-7; DNA: TGCGCCAGCAGTTACAGGGAAAGCTCCTACGAGCAGTACTTC; CDR3: CASSYRESSYEQYF
length: 10; V: TRBV6-1; D: NA; size: many; J: TRBJ2-1; DNA: TGTGCCAGCAGTGTGGCTGAGCAGTTCTTC; CDR3: CASSVAEQFF
length: 15; V: TRBV7-2; D: TRBD1; size: NA; J: TRBJ1-2; DNA: TGTGCCAGCAGCGCTAGAGCCGGGACAGGGGAGCGCTACACCTTC; CDR3: CASSARAGTGERYTF
length: 17; V: TRBV5-1; D: NA; size: NA; J: TRBJ1-2; DNA: TGCGCCAGCAGCTTGCCCTATTTACAGGGAGCTGGGGATGGCTACACCTTC; CDR3: CASSLPYLQGAGDGYTF
length: 19; V: TRBV11-2; D: TRBD2; size: NA; J: TRBJ2-7; DNA: TGTGCCAGCAGCTTAGTCCTAGCGGGAGAGAGAGCTCCGGGGGGTCGGCAGTACTTC; CDR3: CASSLVLAGERAPGGRQYF
length: 15; V: TRBV28; D: TRBD1; size: once; J: TRBJ2-7; DNA: TGTGCCAGCAGTCCAAGGGACAGGGTTCTCCACGAGCAGTACTTC; CDR3: CASSPRDRVLHEQYF
length: 13; V: TRBV4-1; D: NA; size: NA; J: TRBJ2-1; DNA: TGCGCCAGCAGCCAGGACAACAGGTTTGGGCAGTTCTTC; CDR3: CASSQDNRFGQFF
length: 15; V: TRBV11-2; D: TRBD1; size: NA; J: TRBJ1-2; DNA: TGTGCCAGCAGCTTCGACAGGGGTACTAACTATGGCTACACCTTC; CDR3: CASSFDRGTNYGYTF
length: 11; V: TRBV7-9; D: NA; size: NA; J: TRBJ1-1; DNA: TGTGCCAGCAGCTTCGGTTTTGAAGCTTTCTTT; CDR3: CASSFGFEAFF
length: 16; V: TRBV9; D: TRBD2; size: NA; J: TRBJ2-3; DNA: TGTGCCAGCAGCGAGAGTAGCGGGAGGGCCGCAGATACGCAGTATTTT; CDR3: CASSESSGRAADTQYF
length: 15; V: TRBV5-1; D: NA; size: NA; J: TRBJ1-1; DNA: TGCGCCAGCAGCTTGGCCAAGGGGGGGGGCACTGAAGCTTTCTTT; CDR3: CASSLAKGGGTEAFF
length: 13; V: TRBV5-5; D: NA; size: NA; J: TRBJ1-5; DNA: TGTGCCAGCAGCCCCGTAGGGGATCAGCCCCAGCATTTT; CDR3: CASSPVGDQPQHF
length: 12; V: TRBV2; D: NA; size: NA; J: TRBJ2-3; DNA: TGTGCCAGCAGCTGGGGGGCAGATACGCAGTATTTT; CDR3: CASSWGADTQYF
length: 16; V: TRBV15; D: TRBD2; size: NA; J: TRBJ2-7; DNA: TGTGCCACCAGCAGAGAGAGAGCGGGAGGGCCGGAAGAGCAGTACTTC; CDR3: CATSRERAGGPEEQYF
length: 14; V: TRBV5-1; D: TRBD1; size: NA; J: TRBJ2-7; DNA: TGCGCCAGCAGCTTTGCTACAGGGGCCTACGAGCAGTACTTC; CDR3: CASSFATGAYEQYF
length: 16; V: TRBV14; D: NA; size: NA; J: TRBJ2-3; DNA: TGTGCCAGCAGCTCCAACGGACAACTTCTGTCAGATACGCAGTATTTT; CDR3: CASSSNGQLLSDTQYF
length: 12; V: TRBV29-1; D: NA; size: NA; J: TRBJ1-2; DNA: TGCAGCGTTGAAGACCTAACCTATGGCTACACCTTC; CDR3: CSVEDLTYGYTF
length: 15; V: TRBV18; D: TRBD1; size: NA; J: TRBJ1-1; DNA: TGTGCCAGCTCACTAACCGGACAGGGGAACACTGAAGCTTTCTTT; CDR3: CASSLTGQGNTEAFF
length: 14; V: TRBV10-3; D: TRBD1; size: NA; J: TRBJ1-2; DNA: TGTGCCATCAGTGAGTCTGAGACAGGGTACCGCTACACCTTC; CDR3: CAISESETGYRYTF
length: 15; V: TRBV5-6; D: TRBD2; size: few; J: TRBJ2-7; DNA: TGTGCCAGCAGCAGGGGACTAGCGGGAGTAAACGAGCAGTACTTC; CDR3: CASSRGLAGVNEQYF
length: 14; V: TRBV2; D: TRBD1; size: NA; J: TRBJ1-5; DNA: TGTGCCAGCACCCGACAGGGGAGCGGCCAGCCCCAGCATTTT; CDR3: CASTRQGSGQPQHF
length: 13; V: TRBV10-2; D: NA; size: NA; J: TRBJ2-7; DNA: TGCGCCAGCAGCTCGGGACTGAACTACGAGCAGTACTTC; CDR3: CASSSGLNYEQYF
length: 17; V: TRBV14; D: TRBD1; size: NA; J: TRBJ2-3; DNA: TGTGCCAGCAGCCAAGCCCGGACAGGCAAACACACAGATACGCAGTATTTT; CDR3: CASSQARTGKHTDTQYF
length: 14; V: TRBV13; D: NA; size: NA; J: TRBJ2-7; DNA: TGTGCCAGCAGCATAGGTCACGGCGGCTACGAGCAGTACTTC; CDR3: CASSIGHGGYEQYF
length: 15; V: TRBV30; D: TRBD1; size: NA; J: TRBJ1-2; DNA: TGTGCCTGGACTGACCGGGACAGGGGGAACTATGGCTACACCTTC; CDR3: CAWTDRDRGNYGYTF
length: 15; V: TRBV2; D: NA; size: NA; J: TRBJ2-1; DNA: TGTGCCAGCAGGGAACGGGACAGTGGGGGGACGGAGCAGTTCTTC; CDR3: CASRERDSGGTEQFF
length: 17; V: TRBV5-1; D: TRBD2; size: NA; J: TRBJ2-3; DNA: TGCGCCAGCAGCTCTTTTCTAACTAGCGGGAGATCAGATACGCAGTATTTT; CDR3: CASSSFLTSGRSDTQYF
length: 18; V: TRBV7-9; D: TRBD2; size: NA; J: TRBJ2-3; DNA: TGTGCCAGCCGGACTAGCGGGAGGGCCGGGGCAAATCGAGATACGCAGTATTTT; CDR3: CASRTSGRAGANRDTQYF
length: 14; V: TRBV5-6; D: NA; size: NA; J: TRBJ1-4; DNA: TGTGCCAGCATCCAGTGGGGAGGGATCGAAAAACTGTTTTTT; CDR3: CASIQWGGIEKLFF
length: 15; V: TRBV29-1; D: NA; size: NA; J: TRBJ2-2; DNA: TGCAGCGTTGAGATTACGGGGAGAAGTGCCGGGGAGCTGTTTTTT; CDR3: CSVEITGRSAGELFF
length: 15; V: TRBV5-1; D: NA; size: NA; J: TRBJ1-1; DNA: TGCGCCAGCAGCTTGGAGGGGGATCTGAACACTGAAGCTTTCTTT; CDR3: CASSLEGDLNTEAFF